The 10 T cell receptor beta chains below were found in one sample sequenced in a study of cytomegalovirus exposure and HLA in healthy donors. Profiling relied on immunoSEQ multiplex PCR, and the TCRdb table lists in-frame clones only, not all of them. The table records about 98,000 clones, about 94% of them present only once. The sample comprised PBMCs. The receptors stem from a woman between 18 and 30 years old in good health and CMV-seronegative.

The V gene is TRBV4-1, the J gene TRBJ1-4; TRBD1 aligns across 8 bases. Germline loops: CDR1 MGHRA, CDR2 YSYEKL. The length of the CDR3 is 15 residues. J was trimmed by 8 bases and V by 5 bases; bases with no gene match: 10. The CDR3 protein is CASSDGTGAREKLFF. DNA of the CDR3: TGCGCCAGCAGCGACGGGACAGGCGCTCGAGAAAAACTGTTTTTT.

As to this clone: Other DNA sequences in the same sample also yield this CDR3. Here the CDR3 reads CASSLEGGAGQPQHF. Written as DNA, the CDR3 is TGCGCCAGCAGCTTGGAAGGGGGCGCGGGTCAGCCCCAGCATTTT. The chain recombines TRBV5-1 with TRBJ1-5; TRBD1 matches 7 bases. The CDR3 consists of 15 residues. The germline CDR1 and CDR2 sequences are SGHRS and YFSETQ. The V gene end was trimmed by 0 bases and the J gene end by 6 bases; junction bases not matched to a gene: 6.

The rearrangement joins TRBV7-6 to TRBJ2-3; D is uncertain. Germline CDR1 is SGHVS and CDR2 is FNYEAQ. Trimming stripped 5 bases from V and 2 bases from J, with 11 bases between. CDR3 length equals 14 residues. The CDR3 nucleotides read TGTGCCAGCAGCCCAACTCCCCTCACAGATACGCAGTATTTT. Protein: CASSPTPLTDTQYF.

This chain uses TRBV7-9 with TRBJ2-7, with 12 bases identical to TRBD2. The CDR3 extends over 16 amino acids. V shed 7 bases, J shed 3 bases, and the junction held 10 bases outside the gene matches. Germline CDR1 SEHNR, CDR2 FQNEAQ (reference sequence). CDR3 residues: CASTLLAGGPDYEQYF. The CDR3, as DNA: TGTGCCAGCACCCTGCTAGCGGGAGGGCCTGACTACGAGCAGTACTTC.

The chain couples TRBV7-3 to TRBJ2-2, with D perhaps TRBD1 (6 bases). V lost 5 bases and J 5 bases, leaving 12 bases between the germline ends. CDR1 is SGHTA, CDR2 FQGTGA, per germline. This CDR3 spans 14 amino acids. CDR3 sequence (DNA): TGTGCCAGCAGCCGGAAAGGGGGAACCGGGGAGCTGTTTTTT. This translates into CASSRKGGTGELFF.

This chain links TRBV10-3 with TRBJ2-1, with D maybe TRBD2 (5 bases). The CDR3 is 16 amino acids. CDR1 ENHRY and CDR2 SYGVKD come from the germline V gene. Trimming stripped 0 bases from V and 0 bases from J, with 9 bases between. CDR3 DNA sequence: TGTGCCATCAGTGAGTCGGGAGAGAGCTCCTACAATGAGCAGTTCTTC. It encodes CAISESGESSYNEQFF.

The CDR3 region is CASSIKTRGYEQYF. In DNA, the CDR3 is TGTGCCAGCTCCATCAAAACGAGGGGGTACGAGCAGTACTTC. The genes are TRBV27 and TRBJ2-7; D is possibly TRBD1 (6 bases). The CDR3 is 14 amino acids. Trimming shortened V by 8 bases and J by 4 bases, and 18 bases separated the two germline ends. CDR1 and CDR2 (germline): MNHEY, SMNVEV (reference sequence).

The V gene is TRBV14, the J gene TRBJ2-1; maybe TRBD2 (6 bases). The CDR3 contains 16 residues. From germline, CDR1 is SGHDN and CDR2 FVKESK. V was trimmed by 2 bases and J by 4 bases, leaving 15 bases between them. DNA of the CDR3: TGTGCCAGCAGCCAACCCGGGACTTTTCCTTACAATGAGCAGTTCTTC. Translating gives CASSQPGTFPYNEQFF.

This clone is a singleton in its sample. This sequence joins TRBV21-1 and TRBJ2-1; TRBD2, the table's D call, was not compared with the DNA. TRBV21-1 is deemed a pseudogene. The CDR3 length is 18 residues. Here the CDR3 reads CASSTPRRGLAGRNEQFF. DNA for the CDR3: TGTGCCAGCAGCACCCCTAGACGTGGCCTAGCGGGGCGAAATGAGCAGTTCTTC.

V is TRBV4-3 and J is TRBJ1-3; 10 bases agree with TRBD1. Germline V gene sequence: CDR1 LGHNA, CDR2 YSLEER. V trimming: 1 base; J trimming: 3 bases; junction bases outside the gene matches: 6. There are 17 residues in the CDR3. CDR3 sequence: CASSQARQGAGGNTIYF. The CDR3 DNA follows: TGCGCCAGCAGCCAAGCTCGACAGGGGGCGGGTGGAAACACCATATATTTT.